The 22 T cell receptor beta chains below all came from one sample that was sequenced in a study of blood T cells in healthy people across ages (dated by TCRdb to between 2015 and 2016). Libraries were constructed by 5' RACE. These reads were obtained on an Illumina HiSeq 2500. A second PCR of roughly 7 to 11 cycles was performed with a sample-barcoded 5' primer and a J-beta primer mix. TCRdb ran its own pipeline on the public reads, namely fastp trimming at Q25 and MiXCR clone calling, and kept in-frame beta chains. Every entry covers one CDR3 protein and lists the most common genes and DNA from its rows. The sample includes 600,000 to 800,000 distinct CDR3 sequences, with over 40% observed a single time. Of the sample, 13% is held by the ten largest clones. Sequenced material: blood. The receptors were gathered from a woman aged 80 or over in good health.

The chain carries TRBV6-5 and TRBJ2-2; D possibly corresponds to TRBD1 (6 bases). Germline V gene data show CDR1 as MNHEY and CDR2 as SVGAGI. V lost 2 bases to trimming and J lost 6 bases, with 16 bases between them. The CDR3 consists of 16 residues. The CDR3 sequence: CASSYTGTPVAGELFF. The CDR3 DNA reads TGTGCCAGCAGTTACACCGGGACACCCGTCGCCGGGGAGCTGTTTTTT.

This chain uses TRBV4-1 with TRBJ1-5; 12 positions agree with TRBD1. This CDR3 has 15 amino acids. Trimming took 3 bases from V and 6 from J; bases not matched to a gene: 3. Germline V gene lookup returns CDR1 MGHRA and CDR2 YSYEKL. Here the CDR3 reads CASSQGTGGSQPQHF. Here the CDR3 DNA reads TGCGCCAGCAGCCAGGGGACAGGGGGCTCTCAGCCCCAGCATTTT.

Only a few counts were recorded for this clonotype. The rearrangement uses TRBV6-2 or TRBV6-3 and TRBJ2-1, with D possibly being TRBD1 (5 bases). Trimming removed 5 bases from V and 7 bases from J, with 9 bases in between. CDR1 is MNHEY and CDR2 is SVGEGT in the germline V gene. CDR3 size: 12 residues. Here the CDR3 reads CASSTGKNEQFF. As DNA, the CDR3 is TGTGCCAGCAGTACAGGCAAGAATGAGCAGTTCTTC.

This chain joins TRBV27 and TRBJ1-2; TRBD1 matches 9 bases. The germline V gene encodes CDR1 MNHEY and CDR2 SMNVEV (reference sequence). This CDR3 is built from 13 residues. The V segment lost 7 bases and the J segment 4 bases; nucleotides outside the gene matches: 4. This CDR3 reads CASKRTGAYGYTF. DNA for the CDR3: TGTGCCAGCAAACGGACAGGGGCCTATGGCTACACCTTC.

This clonotype has a count of ten or more. The rearrangement links TRBV28 to TRBJ2-3, with a weak D call TRBD1 (7 bases). This CDR3 has 18 amino acids. Germline V gene data show CDR1 as MDHEN and CDR2 as SYDVKM. Trimming left V 1 base short and J 3 bases short, with 20 bases between. This CDR3 is CASSLLSPGQAGTDTQYF. CDR3 nucleotides: TGTGCCAGCAGTTTATTGAGCCCTGGACAGGCGGGGACAGATACGCAGTATTTT.

This clonotype was found many times. This chain connects TRBV29-1 to TRBJ2-1; 14 nucleotides match TRBD2. Germline CDR1 and CDR2: SQVTM and ANQGSEA. The CDR3 extends over 17 amino acids. Trimming took 1 base from V and 0 from J; bases not matched to a gene: 2. In DNA form, the CDR3 reads TGCAGCGTTGAAGGGACTAGCGGGAGGAGCTCCTACAATGAGCAGTTCTTC. Translation gives CSVEGTSGRSSYNEQFF.

V usage is TRBV7-2 and J usage is TRBJ1-2, with D tentatively TRBD1 (6 bases). Deletions cut 2 bases from V and 4 bases from J, with 8 bases between. The CDR3 is made up of 13 amino acids. Germline lookup yields CDR1 SGHTA and CDR2 FQGNSA. CDR3 amino acids: CASSLLGAYGYTF. The CDR3 bases are TGTGCCAGCAGCTTATTGGGGGCCTATGGCTACACCTTC.

With regard to this clonotype: This may be a read error, as it is one base from a much larger clone. The rearrangement uses TRBV20-1 and TRBJ1-4; the match to TRBD1 covers 8 bases. Germline V gene lookup returns CDR1 DFQATT and CDR2 SNEGSKA (reference sequence). This CDR3 has 17 residues. The CDR3 loop reads CSARGGSGGVRRGKLFF. The CDR3 DNA follows: TGCAGTGCAAGAGGAGGGTCAGGGGGCGTAAGGCGGGGAAAACTGTTTTTT.

V and J are TRBV28 and TRBJ1-5; TRBD1 matches at 9 bases. With V trimmed by 3 bases and J by 7 bases, 10 bases remained unmatched. The germline CDR1 and CDR2 sequences are MDHEN and SYDVKM. This CDR3 has 16 residues. The CDR3 coding sequence is TGTGCCAGCAGTTTCGCGGGACAGGGTTACGGGCAGCCCCAGCATTTT. Its protein product is CASSFAGQGYGQPQHF. The full variable domain, with the rest looked up from reference TRBV28 and TRBJ1-5, is DVKVTQSSRYLVKRTGEKVFLECVQDMDHENMFWYRQDPGLGLRLIYFSYDVKMKEKGDIPEGYSVSREKKERFSLILESASTNQTSMYLCASSFAGQGYGQPQHFGDGTRLSIL.

There are a few counts of this clonotype. The V and J genes are TRBV7-3 and TRBJ2-7; TRBD2 agrees at 7 bases. This CDR3 contains 16 residues. The V gene end was trimmed by 5 bases and the J gene end by 3 bases; junction bases not matched to a gene: 13. Germline V CDR1 and CDR2: SGHTA, FQGTGA. The CDR3 protein is CASSLSGGSGNYEQYF. CDR3 sequence (DNA): TGTGCCAGCAGCCTTTCGGGGGGAAGCGGAAACTACGAGCAGTACTTC.

To note about this clonotype: A much more abundant neighbour one base away suggests this may be a read error. J is TRBJ2-1 and V is TRBV6-6; maybe TRBD1 (6 bases). Deletions cut 10 bases from V and 3 bases from J, with 10 bases between. Germline V gene sequence: CDR1 MNHNY, CDR2 SVGAGI (reference sequence). This CDR3 has 12 residues. The CDR3 protein is CATETGYNEQFF. In nucleotides, the CDR3 is TGTGCCACGGAGACAGGCTACAATGAGCAGTTCTTC.

This clonotype was observed a few times. This chain links TRBV27 with TRBJ2-1; TRBD2 might be the D (6 bases). Trimming cost V 7 bases and J 7 bases, with 14 bases left between them. CDR3 length equals 13 residues. CDR1 is MNHEY, CDR2 SMNVEV, per germline (reference sequence). CDR3 DNA sequence: TGTGCCAGCAATGGGTTTCGGGGGAATGAGCAGTTCTTC. Its translation: CASNGFRGNEQFF.

About this clonotype: A much larger clonotype is one base distant, so this may be a read error. This chain connects TRBV5-1 to TRBJ2-3, with D possibly being TRBD2 (6 bases). This CDR3 contains 14 residues. Trimming pared 0 bases from V and 10 bases from J, leaving 15 bases between. The germline V gene has CDR1 SGHRS and CDR2 YFSETQ. The CDR3 reads CASSLGRERDAQYF. The CDR3 DNA reads as TGCGCCAGCAGCTTGGGCCGGGAGAGGGATGCGCAGTATTTT.

The chain recombines TRBV20-1 with TRBJ2-5; D is ambiguous. The J call may be faulty, since TRBJ2-7 better matches the DNA end. The CDR3 spans 12 residues. Germline V gives CDR1 DFQATT, CDR2 SNEGSKA (reference sequence). CDR3 DNA sequence: TGCAGTGCTAGAGTAAGCACTTACGAGCAGTACTTC. As protein: CSARVSTYEQYF.

Many counts were recorded for this clonotype. The genes are TRBV20-1 and TRBJ2-5; D remains unclear. CDR1 and CDR2 (germline): DFQATT, SNEGSKA (reference sequence). Trimming removed 6 bases from V and 2 bases from J, with 13 bases in between. The CDR3 length is 13 residues. CDR3 DNA: TGCAGTGCCCCTCCTACGCGGCAAGAGACCCAGTACTTC. It is translated as CSAPPTRQETQYF.

This clonotype has ten or more counts. The V call is TRBV3-1, the J call TRBJ1-1; weak D call: TRBD1 (6 bases). Germline V CDR1 and CDR2: LGHDT, YNNKEL (reference sequence). CDR3 length equals 15 residues. With 2 bases removed from V and 1 base from J, the gap between germline ends came to 11 bases. This CDR3 reads CASSQWGAENTEAFF. The CDR3 DNA is TGTGCCAGCAGCCAATGGGGGGCTGAGAACACTGAAGCTTTCTTT.

V and J are TRBV5-1 and TRBJ2-7; 8 bases agree with TRBD1. J lost 2 bases, V lost 4 bases, and 5 bases had no gene match. The CDR3 consists of 14 residues. CDR1 SGHRS and CDR2 YFSETQ come from the germline V gene. The CDR3 spells CASSIRQGTYEQYF. The CDR3 DNA sequence: TGCGCCAGCAGCATCCGACAGGGGACCTACGAGCAGTACTTC.

This clonotype showed up many times. V usage is TRBV12-3 or TRBV12-4 and J usage is TRBJ2-1, with TRBD2 matching over 10 bases. J was trimmed by 0 bases and V by 5 bases; bases with no gene match: 4. This CDR3 has 16 amino acids. The DNA of the CDR3 is TGTGCCAGCAGTCGGGCTAGCGGGAGCTCCTACAATGAGCAGTTCTTC. This gives the protein CASSRASGSSYNEQFF.

This clonotype was seen ten or more times. The V call is TRBV29-1, the J call TRBJ1-2; 7 nucleotides match TRBD1. CDR3 length: 14 amino acids. Germline lookup yields CDR1 SQVTM and CDR2 ANQGSEA. Losses at the gene ends were 0 bases for V and 7 bases for J; bases not matched to a gene: 8. The CDR3 here is CSVEDQQGKGGYTF. In nucleotides, the CDR3 is TGCAGCGTTGAAGATCAACAGGGGAAAGGTGGCTACACCTTC.

This clonotype was counted between two and nine times. The rearrangement links TRBV3-1 to TRBJ2-2; D is possibly TRBD1 (5 bases). This CDR3 comprises 15 residues. Germline-derived CDR1 and CDR2 are LGHDT and YNNKEL (reference sequence). V dropped 1 base and J dropped 4 bases, with 10 bases sitting between them. The CDR3 region has the DNA TGTGCCAGCAGCCAAGGCAGGGCGTTCACCGGGGAGCTGTTTTTT. It translates to CASSQGRAFTGELFF. The entire variable domain, with the rest obtained from reference TRBV3-1 and TRBJ2-2, is as follows: DTAVSQTPKYLVTQMGNDKSIKCEQNLGHDTMYWYKQDSKKFLKIMFSYNNKELIINETVPNRFSPKSPDKAHLNLHINSLELGDSAVYFCASSQGRAFTGELFFGEGSRLTVL.

Of note for this clonotype: A much larger clone lies one base from this, so it may be a read error. The chain employs TRBV27 and TRBJ2-5; 8 bases match TRBD1. Germline assignment: CDR1 MNHEY and CDR2 SMNVEV (reference sequence). This CDR3 region has 15 residues. CDR3 DNA sequence: TGTGCCAGCAGTTATACAGGGGGATTGGTGGAGACCCGGTACTTC. This translates into CASSYTGGLVETRYF.

The chain couples TRBV7-2 to TRBJ2-5; no clear D. Trimming took off 4 bases at V and 3 bases at J, with 9 bases between the two ends. The CDR3 totals 13 residues. The germline gives CDR1 SGHTA, CDR2 FQGNSA. The CDR3 nucleotides are TGTGCCAGCAGCTCGACAAGAAAAGAGACCCAGTACTTC. It translates to CASSSTRKETQYF.